A selection of T cell receptor beta chains follows, all from one sample in a study of CD8+ T cells in alopecia areata. Using immunoSEQ multiplex PCR, the repertoire was profiled, and TCRdb retains in-frame clones only, with some absent. The sample lists about 150,000 clones, roughly 50% occurring once. The sequenced sample was CD4+ T cells sorted from blood. The receptors stem from a human donor with alopecia areata. CDR3s include the opening cysteine and the closing phenylalanine or tryptophan. D genes are given only for firm matches. The size entry is marked missing in some rows and otherwise reads once, few, many or a size class.

clone_size: -; v_call: TRBV29-1; d_call: TRBD1; j_call: TRBJ1-2; cdr3_nt: TGCAGCGTTGCACAGGGGGACTATGGCTACACCTTC; cdr3_aa: CSVAQGDYGYTF
clone_size: few; v_call: TRBV5-1; d_call: TRBD1; j_call: TRBJ2-6; cdr3_nt: TGCGCCAGCAGGACAGGGGCTAACTCTGGGGCCAACGTCCTGACTTTC; cdr3_aa: CASRTGANSGANVLTF
clone_size: few; v_call: TRBV30; d_call: TRBD2; j_call: TRBJ2-1; cdr3_nt: TGTGCCTGGAGTACCACTAGCGGGCCGCACAATGAGCAGTTCTTC; cdr3_aa: CAWSTTSGPHNEQFF
clone_size: -; v_call: TRBV5-1; d_call: -; j_call: TRBJ2-5; cdr3_nt: TGCGCCAGCAGCTTGGGCCAGGGCAAAGAGACCCAGTACTTC; cdr3_aa: CASSLGQGKETQYF
clone_size: -; v_call: TRBV5-1; d_call: TRBD2; j_call: TRBJ2-1; cdr3_nt: TGCGCCAGCAGTTCGCTCCGGGGGGGAATCTACAATGAGCAGTTCTTC; cdr3_aa: CASSSLRGGIYNEQFF
clone_size: -; v_call: TRBV29-1; d_call: -; j_call: TRBJ2-7; cdr3_nt: TGCAGCGTTGGACAATACGCCGGCTCCTACGAGCAGTACTTC; cdr3_aa: CSVGQYAGSYEQYF
clone_size: -; v_call: TRBV29-1; d_call: -; j_call: TRBJ2-1; cdr3_nt: TGCAGCGTTGGGGGGGCGGGGACCTCCTACAATGAGCAGTTCTTC; cdr3_aa: CSVGGAGTSYNEQFF
clone_size: few; v_call: TRBV6-6; d_call: -; j_call: TRBJ2-2; cdr3_nt: TGTGCCAGCACCATGGGAGGGGAGCTGTTTTTT; cdr3_aa: CASTMGGELFF
clone_size: -; v_call: TRBV29-1; d_call: -; j_call: TRBJ1-2; cdr3_nt: TGCAGCGTTGGGAGTGGCTACACCTTC; cdr3_aa: CSVGSGYTF
clone_size: few; v_call: TRBV6-6; d_call: -; j_call: TRBJ2-5; cdr3_nt: TGTGCCAGCAGTTACCTCGCAGCTGGACAGACGGAGACCCAGTACTTC; cdr3_aa: CASSYLAAGQTETQYF
clone_size: -; v_call: TRBV11-2; d_call: -; j_call: TRBJ2-1; cdr3_nt: TGTGCCAGCAGCTTCCAGGCCCAGGTGGCTGAGCAGTTCTTC; cdr3_aa: CASSFQAQVAEQFF
clone_size: -; v_call: TRBV16; d_call: -; j_call: TRBJ1-2; cdr3_nt: TGTGCCAGCAGACTTTCCACAGGGAACAACTATGGCTACACCTTC; cdr3_aa: CASRLSTGNNYGYTF
clone_size: -; v_call: TRBV5-1; d_call: TRBD2; j_call: TRBJ2-3; cdr3_nt: TGCGCCAGCAGCTATAGCGGGAGGATGGGAGATACGCAGTATTTT; cdr3_aa: CASSYSGRMGDTQYF
clone_size: -; v_call: TRBV7-9; d_call: -; j_call: TRBJ2-1; cdr3_nt: TGTGCCAGCAGCTCCACCACCTGGGAGTACAATGAGCAGTTCTTC; cdr3_aa: CASSSTTWEYNEQFF
clone_size: few; v_call: TRBV19; d_call: -; j_call: TRBJ1-5; cdr3_nt: TGTGCCAGTAGTATGAGGGCGGATCAGCCCCAGCATTTT; cdr3_aa: CASSMRADQPQHF
clone_size: -; v_call: TRBV29-1; d_call: -; j_call: TRBJ1-1; cdr3_nt: TGCAGCGTTGCGGGGGCGAGTGGTACTGAAGCTTTCTTT; cdr3_aa: CSVAGASGTEAFF
clone_size: -; v_call: TRBV30; d_call: -; j_call: TRBJ2-3; cdr3_nt: TGTGCCTGGAGTGGAAATGTTTATACGCAGTATTTT; cdr3_aa: CAWSGNVYTQYF
clone_size: few; v_call: TRBV7-9; d_call: TRBD1; j_call: TRBJ1-2; cdr3_nt: TGTGCCAGCAGTAAACAGGGGGCCGGGGGCTACACCTTC; cdr3_aa: CASSKQGAGGYTF
clone_size: -; v_call: TRBV29-1; d_call: TRBD2; j_call: TRBJ2-1; cdr3_nt: TGCAGCGTTGCCGGACTAGCGAAGGGATACAATGAGCAGTTCTTC; cdr3_aa: CSVAGLAKGYNEQFF
clone_size: -; v_call: TRBV27; d_call: TRBD2; j_call: TRBJ2-1; cdr3_nt: TGTGCCAGCAAGCGGGGAAAGGTCGCGTTCTTC; cdr3_aa: CASKRGKVAFF
clone_size: few; v_call: TRBV29-1; d_call: -; j_call: TRBJ1-2; cdr3_nt: TGCAGCGTTAGCCGTGACCTGGGTGGCTACACCTTC; cdr3_aa: CSVSRDLGGYTF
clone_size: few; v_call: TRBV29-1; d_call: -; j_call: TRBJ1-2; cdr3_nt: TGCAGCGTTGGATCGGTGGGAGCTGGCTACACCTTC; cdr3_aa: CSVGSVGAGYTF
clone_size: few; v_call: TRBV29-1; d_call: -; j_call: TRBJ1-2; cdr3_nt: TGCAGCGTTTCCCCAGGGGAGACTAACTATGGCTACACCTTC; cdr3_aa: CSVSPGETNYGYTF
clone_size: -; v_call: TRBV10-3; d_call: TRBD2; j_call: TRBJ2-3; cdr3_nt: TGTGCCATCAGCCTCCTAGCGGGAGCCGCAGATACGCAGTATTTT; cdr3_aa: CAISLLAGAADTQYF
clone_size: -; v_call: TRBV28; d_call: -; j_call: TRBJ2-1; cdr3_nt: TGTGCCAGCAGTCCCCGCGTTGTCTATGAGCAGTTCTTC; cdr3_aa: CASSPRVVYEQFF
clone_size: few; v_call: TRBV18; d_call: TRBD2; j_call: TRBJ2-1; cdr3_nt: TGTGCCAGCTCACCATCCCCTAGCGGCAATGAGCAGTTCTTC; cdr3_aa: CASSPSPSGNEQFF
clone_size: -; v_call: TRBV15; d_call: -; j_call: TRBJ1-1; cdr3_nt: TGTGCCACCAGCAGTATCAGGGAAAGCACTGAAGCTTTCTTT; cdr3_aa: CATSSIRESTEAFF